This TCR beta chain stems from a study of immune evolution from preneoplasia to lung adenocarcinoma. Overall study results and limits: Top clone frequencies peaked in normal lung, apparently declining through invasive adenocarcinoma.

This CDR3 has 15 residues. Germline assignment: CDR1 SGHNT and CDR2 YENEEA. With 1 base clipped from V and 4 bases from J, the junction kept 1 base outside the gene matches. Profiling relied on immunoSEQ multiplex PCR, and the TCRdb table lists in-frame clones only, not all of them. Here the sample spans under 15,000 clones, 85% being singletons. Comments on this clone: What it recognizes is unknown.

Resections took place in Japan or China from about 2014 to 2018. Histologic diagnosis was independently verified by two lung pathologists. Sequenced input: FFPE tissue from an adenomatous hyperplasia lung lesion. Subset meaning: atypical adenomatous hyperplasia (AAH), lung preneoplasia. This chain links TRBV11-3 with TRBJ2-5; the match to TRBD2 covers 12 bases. The source of this sequence is a person aged 45 to 69 with lung adenocarcinoma. The CDR3 DNA follows: TGTGCCAGCAGCTTAGGGACTAGCGGGACAGAGACCCAGTACTTC. Translating it yields CASSLGTSGTETQYF.